The 13 T cell receptor beta chains below all came from one sample that was sequenced in a study of beta chain features in type 1 diabetes. Study-level points and caveats: Among all four CD4+ subsets, Type 1 diabetes patients had TCRB CDR3s that were moderately but significantly shorter.

Since all of the isolated RNA was reverse transcribed, expressed TCRB transcripts were what got sequenced. The assay was immunoSEQ multiplex PCR, and TCRdb's table has in-frame clones only and misses some. The sample has 400,000 or so clones; roughly 12% are singletons. These receptors lack a known antigen. The sequenced material came from naive CD4+ T cells from blood. These receptors all stem from a woman aged 18-30 years with type 1 diabetes.

This clone was seen only a few times. J is TRBJ2-7 and V is TRBV4-3; D is perhaps TRBD1 (6 bases). This CDR3 has 15 residues. Germline lookup yields CDR1 LGHNA and CDR2 YSLEER. V was cut by 0 bases and J by 0 bases, with 9 bases left in between. The CDR3 bases are TGCGCCAGCAGCCAAGAAAGGGGGAGCTCCTACGAGCAGTACTTC. Its translation: CASSQERGSSYEQYF.

This clone was counted only a few times. V usage is TRBV30 and J usage is TRBJ2-7; 9 positions agree with TRBD2. V was clipped by 3 bases and J by 9 bases; unmatched bases: 12. Germline V lookup: CDR1 GTSNPN, CDR2 SVGIG (reference sequence). This CDR3 has 14 amino acids. The CDR3 protein is CAWRRVTSGNAQYF. The CDR3, as DNA: TGTGCCTGGAGGAGGGTGACTAGCGGTAACGCGCAGTACTTC.

This clone was detected only a few times. The chain carries TRBV11-1 and TRBJ2-1; D is perhaps TRBD2 (7 bases). V was clipped by 6 bases and J by 2 bases, with 17 bases between them. This CDR3 is 16 amino acids long. In germline, CDR1 is SGHAT, CDR2 FQDESV (reference sequence). The CDR3 nucleotides read TGTGCCAGCAGGGGGGGGGCGGGCATTACCTACAATGAGCAGTTCTTC. It translates to CASRGGAGITYNEQFF.

This clone came up a few times. The V gene is TRBV5-4, the J gene TRBJ2-2, with D maybe TRBD2 (6 bases). The CDR3 sequence is 14 residues long. Germline V gene sequence: CDR1 SGHNT, CDR2 YYREEE (reference sequence). The V gene lost 0 bases and the J gene lost 9 bases, with 12 bases spanning the gap. The CDR3 spells CASSLDGRSRELFF. The CDR3 region has the DNA TGTGCCAGCAGCTTGGACGGGAGATCTCGGGAGCTGTTTTTT.

This chain uses TRBV4-1 with TRBJ1-4; TRBD1 is a possible D gene (5 bases). Germline V gene lookup returns CDR1 MGHRA and CDR2 YSYEKL. This CDR3 is 16 amino acids long. Trimming took 0 bases from V and 7 from J, leaving 15 bases between them. CDR3 DNA: TGCGCCAGCAGCCAAGACCACCGGCAGGGTGGTGAAAAACTGTTTTTT. It specifies CASSQDHRQGGEKLFF.

The J gene is TRBJ1-1, the V gene TRBV7-9; D not resolved. V was clipped by 3 bases and J by 4 bases, with 12 bases between them. CDR1 SEHNR and CDR2 FQNEAQ come from the germline V gene (reference sequence). This CDR3 is 14 amino acids long. For the CDR3, the DNA is TGTGCCAGCAGCTTTGACGAGAGGGTCACTGAAGCTTTCTTT. Translating it yields CASSFDERVTEAFF. The whole variable domain, filled in from reference TRBV7-9 and TRBJ1-1, reads DTGVSQNPRHKITKRGQNVTFRCDPISEHNRLYWYRQTLGQGPEFLTYFQNEAQLEKSRLLSDRFSAERPKGSFSTLEIQRTEQGDSAMYLCASSFDERVTEAFFGQGTRLTVV.

V usage is TRBV2 and J usage is TRBJ1-5; 9 nucleotides align to TRBD1. The V gene end was trimmed by 4 bases and the J gene end by 4 bases; junction bases not matched to a gene: 2. Per germline, CDR1 SNHLY and CDR2 FYNNEI. The CDR3 consists of 14 residues. The CDR3 reads CASSGTGENQPQHF. The DNA for the CDR3 is TGTGCCAGCAGTGGGACAGGGGAGAATCAGCCCCAGCATTTT.

The rearrangement uses TRBV9 and TRBJ2-2; 9 nucleotides agree with TRBD1. This CDR3 has 15 amino acids. V was pared by 3 bases and J by 4 bases, with 4 bases of the junction left unmatched. The germline CDR1 and CDR2 sequences are SGDLS and YYNGEE. CDR3 bases: TGTGCCAGCAGCGCCCGGACAGGGGCCACCGGGGAGCTGTTTTTT. It encodes CASSARTGATGELFF.

The V call is TRBV10-1, the J call TRBJ2-7, with D perhaps TRBD1 (5 bases). Germline V lookup: CDR1 WNHNN, CDR2 SYGVQD (reference sequence). V was pared by 5 bases and J by 3 bases, with 11 bases between. The CDR3 runs to 13 residues. The DNA for the CDR3 is TGCGCCAGCAGTTTAGGGGCGAACTACGAGCAGTACTTC. Amino acids: CASSLGANYEQYF.

A few counts support this clone. This chain links TRBV15 with TRBJ2-5; possibly TRBD2 for D (6 bases). V was cut by 0 bases and J by 2 bases, with 13 bases left in between. The CDR3 sequence is 16 residues long. Looked up from germline, CDR1 is LNHNV and CDR2 is YYDKDF (reference sequence). DNA of the CDR3: TGTGCCACCAGCAGAGACCGGAGGGCGGCTCAAGAGACCCAGTACTTC. It yields the protein CATSRDRRAAQETQYF.

This chain links TRBV28 with TRBJ1-2; maybe TRBD1 (5 bases). Germline values: CDR1 MDHEN, CDR2 SYDVKM. V lost 4 bases and J lost 4, with 13 bases in between. This CDR3 has 14 residues. CDR3 nucleotides: TGTGCCAGCAGTTCCTCTGGGCAGGGCTATGGCTACACCTTC. This translates into CASSSSGQGYGYTF.

V gene TRBV28 combines with J gene TRBJ2-1; 14 bases align to TRBD2. Germline V lookup: CDR1 MDHEN, CDR2 SYDVKM. With 4 bases clipped from V and 9 bases from J, the junction kept 5 bases outside the gene matches. This CDR3 spans 15 amino acids. CDR3 coding DNA: TGTGCCAGCAGTTGGGGACTAGCGGGAGTCTTTGAGCAGTTCTTC. This gives the protein CASSWGLAGVFEQFF.

This chain connects TRBV7-2 to TRBJ2-7; maybe TRBD2 (6 bases). This CDR3 spans 13 amino acids. V was shortened by 8 bases and J by 0 bases, with 11 bases between the two germline ends. The germline V gene encodes CDR1 SGHTA and CDR2 FQGNSA. Here the CDR3 DNA reads TGTGCCAGCGGCCCGACTAGCTCCTACGAGCAGTACTTC. It specifies CASGPTSSYEQYF.